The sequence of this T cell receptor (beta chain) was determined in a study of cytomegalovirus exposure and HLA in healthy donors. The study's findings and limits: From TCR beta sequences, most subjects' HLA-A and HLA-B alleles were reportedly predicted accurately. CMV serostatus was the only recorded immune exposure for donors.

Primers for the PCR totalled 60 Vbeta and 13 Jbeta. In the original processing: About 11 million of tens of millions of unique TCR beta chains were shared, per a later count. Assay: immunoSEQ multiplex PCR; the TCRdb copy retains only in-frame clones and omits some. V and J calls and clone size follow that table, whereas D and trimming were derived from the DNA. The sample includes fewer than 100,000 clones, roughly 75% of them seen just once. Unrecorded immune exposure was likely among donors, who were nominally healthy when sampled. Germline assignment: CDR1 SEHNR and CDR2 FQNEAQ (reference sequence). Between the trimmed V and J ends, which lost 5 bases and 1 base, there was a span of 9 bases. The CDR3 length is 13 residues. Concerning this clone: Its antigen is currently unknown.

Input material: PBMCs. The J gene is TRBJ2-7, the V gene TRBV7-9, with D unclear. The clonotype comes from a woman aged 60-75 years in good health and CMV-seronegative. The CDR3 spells CASSLTESYEQYF. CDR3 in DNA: TGTGCCAGCAGCCTAACAGAGTCCTACGAGCAGTACTTC.